The 32 T cell receptor beta chains reported below all come from one sample, sequenced in a study of Ad26.COV2.S vaccination and SARS-CoV-2 variants (dated by TCRdb to about 2021). The treatment or condition label here, explained by the study, means: 19 received Ad26.COV2.S at low or high dose, single or two shots; five or six received placebo; per-sample allocation not given. Repertoires of vaccine and placebo recipients were sequenced from samples taken on day 63 after the first injection. The library came from the immunoSEQ multiplex PCR assay. TCRdb stores this immuneACCESS table with in-frame sequences only. Part of the clones is absent; in the studies checked, under half of the shortfall reflects unresolved V genes, and no reason is known for the rest. The sample has 400,000 to 450,000 clones on record, about 90% of them singletons. Roughly 3.9% of the sample belongs to the ten largest clones.

The sequences come from peripheral blood, collected in a trial of Ad26.COV2.S vaccine versus placebo. These receptors were collected from a person between 18 and 60 years old who received the Ad26.COV2.S COVID-19 vaccine or a placebo.

Remarks on this clone: The sample contains more than one DNA sequence encoding this CDR3. The chain uses TRBV27 and TRBJ2-1; TRBD2 matches at 8 bases. Germline trimming cut 5 bases from V and 0 bases from J; bases unmatched to any gene: 0. Per germline, CDR1 MNHEY and CDR2 SMNVEV (reference sequence). This CDR3 contains 14 residues. CDR3: CASSSGSSYNEQFF. CDR3 coding DNA: TGTGCCAGCAGTAGCGGGAGCTCCTACAATGAGCAGTTCTTC.

The rearrangement joins TRBV25-1 to TRBJ2-1, with 10 bases matching TRBD2. Germline V CDR1 and CDR2: MGHDK, SYGVNS. The length of the CDR3 is 16 residues. The ends lost 1 base at V and 7 bases at J; junction bases unmatched: 7. The CDR3 nucleotides are TGTGCCAGCAGTGAATCGGGAAGCGGGAGGGGAAATGAGCAGTTCTTC. Its protein is CASSESGSGRGNEQFF.

This chain uses TRBV12-2 with TRBJ2-1; the table's D call, TRBD2, has no DNA check behind it. TRBV12-2 constitutes a pseudogene. The CDR3 is 15 residues long. This CDR3 reads CASRLGTSDYNEQFF. The DNA of the CDR3 is TGTGCAAGTCGCTTAGGAACTAGCGACTACAATGAGCAGTTCTTC.

J is TRBJ2-5 and V is TRBV15, with a possible D match to TRBD1 (6 bases). CDR1 is LNHNV, CDR2 YYDKDF, per germline (reference sequence). The V end was cut by 0 bases, the J end by 2 bases, with 19 bases between. The CDR3 consists of 18 residues. The DNA of the CDR3 is TGTGCCACCAGCAGAGATGAAGAGGGACACAGGGCGCAAGAGACCCAGTACTTC. The encoded protein is CATSRDEEGHRAQETQYF.

The J gene is TRBJ1-6, the V gene TRBV28, with a possible D match to TRBD1 (6 bases). Between the trimmed V and J ends, which lost 5 bases and 9 bases, there was a span of 17 bases. Germline-derived CDR1 and CDR2 are MDHEN and SYDVKM. This CDR3 is built from 15 residues. CDR3 sequence: CASSPFGGQISPLHF. The CDR3 nucleotides are TGTGCCAGCAGTCCCTTTGGGGGGCAGATTTCACCCCTCCACTTT.

This clone appeared once. The chain links TRBV4-2 to TRBJ2-3, with 13 bases fitting TRBD2. CDR1 LGHNA and CDR2 YNFKEQ come from the germline V gene. Losses at the gene ends were 2 bases for V and 4 bases for J; bases not matched to a gene: 9. This CDR3 is built from 18 residues. The CDR3 DNA reads TGTGCCAGCAGCCAAACTAGCGGGAGGGCCGGCGGCCCAGATACGCAGTATTTT. Translated, it gives CASSQTSGRAGGPDTQYF.

V is TRBV4-2 and J is TRBJ2-1; 12 positions match TRBD2. This CDR3 contains 19 residues. Germline V lookup: CDR1 LGHNA, CDR2 YNFKEQ. V shed 0 bases, J shed 0 bases, and the junction held 6 bases outside the gene matches. CDR3 in amino acids: CASSQETSGRLNSYNEQFF. In DNA form, the CDR3 reads TGTGCCAGCAGCCAAGAAACTAGCGGGAGGCTTAACTCCTACAATGAGCAGTTCTTC.

CDR3 nucleotide sequence: TGTGCCAGCAGTAAAAGGACAGGGGGCTGGCGGGCTGAAGCTTTCTTT. The encoded protein is CASSKRTGGWRAEAFF. The rearrangement uses TRBV6-2 or TRBV6-3 and TRBJ1-1; 11 bases map to TRBD1. V dropped 5 bases and J dropped 6; count of bases not matched to a gene: 11. The CDR3 has 16 residues. Germline V lookup: CDR1 MNHEY, CDR2 SVGEGT.

In nucleotides, the CDR3 is TGTGCCAGCACCTTGGGGAAGGGGGCTTTCTTT. Its protein product is CASTLGKGAFF. V is TRBV7-9 and J is TRBJ1-1, with D possibly TRBD1 on 5 matching bases. V lost 7 bases and J lost 11, with 14 bases in between. The CDR3 has 11 amino acids. CDR1 SEHNR and CDR2 FQNEAQ come from the germline V gene (reference sequence).

The rearrangement links TRBV18 to TRBJ1-5; 9 bases line up with TRBD1. J was trimmed by 5 bases and V by 6 bases; bases with no gene match: 2. The CDR3 extends over 13 amino acids. Germline CDR1 reads KGHSH; CDR2 reads LQKENI. The CDR3 sequence: CASSGQGDQPQHF. The CDR3, as DNA: TGTGCCAGCTCGGGACAGGGCGATCAGCCCCAGCATTTT.

The V and J genes are TRBV4-2 and TRBJ2-1; the match to TRBD2 covers 10 bases. V shed 2 bases and J 6 bases; nucleotides not matched to a gene: 10. CDR3 length: 17 residues. Looked up from germline, CDR1 is LGHNA and CDR2 is YNFKEQ. The DNA for the CDR3 is TGTGCCAGCAGCCAACCCGAAGCGGGAGGGCCGTTCAATGAGCAGTTCTTC. Its translation: CASSQPEAGGPFNEQFF.

The chain links TRBV7-2 to TRBJ1-6; D is uncertain. Germline loops: CDR1 SGHTA, CDR2 FQGNSA. V lost 2 bases and J 0 bases, leaving 8 bases between the germline ends. There are 16 residues in the CDR3. CDR3 sequence reads: CASSLSPRSYNSPLHF. The CDR3 DNA sequence: TGTGCCAGCAGCTTATCTCCGCGCTCCTATAATTCACCCCTCCACTTT. Drawing the rest from reference TRBV7-2 and TRBJ1-6, the complete variable domain is GAGVSQSPSNKVTEKGKDVELRCDPISGHTALYWYRQSLGQGLEFLIYFQGNSAPDKSGLPSDRFSAERTGGSVSTLTIQRTQQEDSAVYLCASSLSPRSYNSPLHFGNGTRLTVT.

The V call is TRBV5-8, the J call TRBJ2-1; 8 bases match TRBD2. Trimming cost V 1 base and J 9 bases; bases outside gene matches: 12. Germline CDR1 and CDR2: SGHTS and YDEGEE. The CDR3 length is 16 residues. CDR3 sequence reads: CASSLRSGSPEGEQFF. The CDR3, as DNA: TGTGCCAGCAGCTTGAGGAGCGGGAGCCCCGAGGGTGAGCAGTTCTTC.

This sequence joins TRBV18 and TRBJ2-5; 10 positions match TRBD1. The CDR3 spans 17 residues. The germline CDR1 and CDR2 sequences are KGHSH and LQKENI. The V and J ends lost 5 bases and 1 base, in that order; junction bases with no gene match: 10. In DNA form, the CDR3 reads TGTGCCAGCTCAACTCTTCCGGGACAGGGGATCCAAGAGACCCAGTACTTC. Translated: CASSTLPGQGIQETQYF.

This clone came up once. The chain has TRBV6-5 and TRBJ1-2, with D perhaps TRBD1 (5 bases). Trimming cost V 5 bases and J 3 bases, with 16 bases left between them. The CDR3 has 15 residues. Per the germline V gene, CDR1 is MNHEY and CDR2 is SVGAGI. The CDR3 DNA reads TGTGCCAGCAGTCCGTCCCGGGGGGTCGACTATGGCTACACCTTC. This gives the protein CASSPSRGVDYGYTF.

The V and J genes are TRBV10-2 and TRBJ1-1; D is possibly TRBD1 (5 bases). Per the germline V gene, CDR1 is WSHSY and CDR2 is SAAADI. The CDR3 runs to 14 residues. V lost 2 bases, J lost 5 bases, and 12 bases lay in between. The CDR3 loop is CASSETGIGTEAFF. CDR3 DNA sequence: TGCGCCAGCAGTGAGACAGGTATAGGAACTGAAGCTTTCTTT.

This clone turned up a few times. The rearrangement links TRBV4-2 to TRBJ1-2, with D tentatively TRBD1 (6 bases). Germline V lookup: CDR1 LGHNA, CDR2 YNFKEQ. V lost 1 base to trimming and J lost 4 bases, with 16 bases between them. The CDR3 has 16 residues. The CDR3, as DNA: TGTGCCAGCAGCCAAGGAAGGACAGTGCGAACCTATGGCTACACCTTC. Its translation: CASSQGRTVRTYGYTF.

The rearrangement uses TRBV10-3 and TRBJ2-7; a weak D match, TRBD2 (6 bases). Germline assignment: CDR1 ENHRY and CDR2 SYGVKD. This CDR3 is 14 amino acids long. V was pared by 6 bases and J by 4 bases, with 16 bases between. CDR3 region: CAIRGTDIEYEQYF. In DNA form, the CDR3 reads TGTGCCATCAGGGGGACTGACATCGAGTACGAGCAGTACTTC.

The chain is built from TRBV29-1 and TRBJ1-1; a possible D gene is TRBD1 (6 bases). The CDR3 is 14 residues long. The germline V gene encodes CDR1 SQVTM and CDR2 ANQGSEA. V was cut by 4 bases and J by 0 bases, with 12 bases left in between. The CDR3 nucleotides are TGCAGCGTTGCTGCTCAGGGGATGAACACTGAAGCTTTCTTT. It encodes CSVAAQGMNTEAFF.

The chain recombines TRBV18 with TRBJ1-3; D unclear. The germline gives CDR1 KGHSH, CDR2 LQKENI. V was clipped by 6 bases and J by 0 bases, with 18 bases between them. This CDR3 is built from 17 residues. This CDR3 is CASSQVPQESSGNTIYF. CDR3 in DNA: TGTGCCAGCTCGCAAGTCCCCCAGGAGAGCTCTGGAAACACCATATATTTT.

V is TRBV5-4 and J is TRBJ1-2; D is unclear. The V gene's germline CDR1 is SGHNT and CDR2 YYREEE (reference sequence). The V end was cut by 0 bases, the J end by 4 bases, with 25 bases between. The CDR3 runs to 19 residues. The CDR3 reads CASSLEETRWMEKTYGYTF. CDR3 DNA: TGTGCCAGCAGCTTGGAAGAGACTAGGTGGATGGAGAAGACCTATGGCTACACCTTC.

The chain couples TRBV4-2 to TRBJ1-2, with no clear D. Trimming took off 0 bases at V and 4 bases at J, with 9 bases between the two ends. The CDR3 contains 14 residues. Germline loops: CDR1 LGHNA, CDR2 YNFKEQ. The CDR3 here is CASSQDSGGYGYTF. Here the CDR3 DNA reads TGTGCCAGCAGCCAAGATTCAGGAGGCTATGGCTACACCTTC.

The chain has TRBV27 and TRBJ2-2, with 7 bases matching TRBD1. The CDR3 extends over 15 amino acids. V trimming: 5 bases; J trimming: 4 bases; junction bases outside the gene matches: 7. Per germline, CDR1 MNHEY and CDR2 SMNVEV (reference sequence). The CDR3 reads CASSTRTGPTGELFF. For the CDR3, the DNA is TGTGCCAGCAGTACCCGGACAGGTCCCACCGGGGAGCTGTTTTTT.

The chain recombines TRBV7-8 with TRBJ2-3; tentatively, D is TRBD2 (7 bases). Trimming took 0 bases from V and 6 from J, leaving 13 bases between them. Germline lookup yields CDR1 SGHVS and CDR2 FQNEAQ. This CDR3 spans 15 amino acids. The CDR3 DNA follows: TGTGCCAGCAGCTTAGCGGGGGGGCGACGGGATACGCAGTATTTT. Its translation: CASSLAGGRRDTQYF.

This clone was seen many times. The CDR3 is CASRARDPNTGELFF. The CDR3 nucleotides are TGTGCCAGCAGGGCCCGGGATCCGAACACCGGGGAGCTGTTTTTT. J is TRBJ2-2 and V is TRBV2, with D possibly matching TRBD2 (5 bases). Germline V gene data show CDR1 as SNHLY and CDR2 as FYNNEI. This CDR3 comprises 15 residues. Trimming cost V 6 bases and J 0 bases, with 11 bases left between them.

The chain recombines TRBV19 with TRBJ1-2; perhaps TRBD1 as D (6 bases). This CDR3 contains 16 residues. Germline V CDR1 and CDR2: LNHDA, SQIVND (reference sequence). Trimming removed 4 bases from V and 4 bases from J, with 19 bases in between. The CDR3 bases are TGTGCCAGTAGTACGACAGGAACTTACGCTCTCTATGGCTACACCTTC. It translates to CASSTTGTYALYGYTF.

A single count supports this clone. The chain combines TRBV20-1 with TRBJ2-7, with D hard to call. V lost 4 bases and J 2 bases, leaving 6 bases between the germline ends. The V gene's germline CDR1 is DFQATT and CDR2 SNEGSKA (reference sequence). CDR3 size: 11 residues. The CDR3 spells CSATLTYEQYF. CDR3 nucleotide sequence: TGCAGTGCTACCCTTACCTACGAGCAGTACTTC.

The chain uses TRBV27 and TRBJ1-5; the D is unclear. Germline CDR1 and CDR2: MNHEY and SMNVEV (reference sequence). Deletions cut 3 bases from V and 6 bases from J, with 15 bases between. There are 15 residues in the CDR3. CDR3 nucleotides: TGTGCCAGCAGTTTTGCAAACAACCTTCCTCAGCCCCAGCATTTT. Amino acid sequence: CASSFANNLPQPQHF.

The chain links TRBV28 to TRBJ2-7; 7 positions match TRBD1. Looked up from germline, CDR1 is MDHEN and CDR2 is SYDVKM. The CDR3 loop spans 14 amino acids. V shed 6 bases and J 3 bases; nucleotides not matched to a gene: 8. Written as DNA, the CDR3 is TGTGCCAGCAGCCTTGGGACAGCTAACTACGAGCAGTACTTC. Its translation is CASSLGTANYEQYF.

This chain uses TRBV9 with TRBJ2-1; D could derive from TRBD1 or TRBD2 (5 bases each). CDR1 and CDR2 from the germline V gene are SGDLS and YYNGEE. V shed 3 bases and J shed 8 bases, with 18 bases lying between them. The CDR3 is 15 amino acids. CDR3 loop: CASSDTGTGADEQFF. CDR3 DNA sequence: TGTGCCAGCAGCGATACCGGGACGGGTGCTGATGAGCAGTTCTTC. The complete variable domain, with remaining parts taken from reference TRBV9 and TRBJ2-1, reads DSGVTQTPKHLITATGQRVTLRCSPRSGDLSVYWYQQSLDQGLQFLIQYYNGEERAKGNILERFSAQQFPDLHSELNLSSLELGDSALYFCASSDTGTGADEQFFGPGTRLTVL.

The chain uses TRBV14 and TRBJ2-2; D tentatively fits TRBD1 or TRBD2 (5 bases each). Trimming cost V 3 bases and J 4 bases, with 15 bases left between them. In germline, CDR1 is SGHDN, CDR2 FVKESK. The CDR3 sequence is 16 residues long. CDR3 coding DNA: TGTGCCAGCAGCCAGAGGAACCGGGGCCTCACCGGGGAGCTGTTTTTT. Translation: CASSQRNRGLTGELFF.

The table lists this clone with a few counts. J is TRBJ1-3 and V is TRBV6-6; D not resolved. The V gene lost 0 bases and the J gene lost 5 bases, with 11 bases spanning the gap. CDR3 size: 15 residues. The germline V gene encodes CDR1 MNHNY and CDR2 SVGAGI (reference sequence). CDR3 amino acids: CASSYSPILRNTIYF. CDR3 in DNA: TGTGCCAGCAGTTACTCGCCCATTTTACGAAACACCATATATTTT.